The 24 T cell receptor beta chains in this list originate from one sample, sequenced in a study of early T cells in non-severe SARS-CoV-2 infection. TCRdb reprocessed the 5' RACE reads via MiXCR and lists one record per CDR3 protein. The profile shows about 100,000 distinct CDR3 sequences, approximately 13% of them singletons. Sequenced sample: whole blood. The receptors were sampled from an adult who was a healthcare worker with PCR-confirmed SARS-CoV-2 infection or an uninfected control (not recorded which).

This clonotype was seen only a few times. This chain links TRBV7-8 with TRBJ2-7; no clear D. Germline V gene data show CDR1 as SGHVS and CDR2 as FQNEAQ. Trimming removed 5 bases at V and 4 bases at J, with 6 bases between. The length of the CDR3 is 11 residues. CDR3 sequence: CASSPEYEQYF. The CDR3 DNA reads TGTGCCAGCAGCCCCGAATACGAGCAGTACTTC.

The CDR3 spells CSARPLYGGGTDTQYF. CDR3 in DNA: TGCAGTGCTAGACCCCTTTACGGGGGGGGGACAGATACGCAGTATTTT. The genes are TRBV20-1 and TRBJ2-3; 8 nucleotides match TRBD2. CDR1 and CDR2 from the germline V gene are DFQATT and SNEGSKA (reference sequence). The CDR3 is 16 residues long. J gave up 3 bases and V 2 bases, and 10 bases lay outside the gene matches.

This clonotype has at least ten counts. This chain joins TRBV6-6 and TRBJ2-3; no firm D call. V dropped 0 bases and J dropped 2 bases, with 6 bases sitting between them. The CDR3 loop spans 14 amino acids. Germline V CDR1 and CDR2: MNHNY, SVGAGI (reference sequence). The CDR3: CASSYSAPTDTQYF. The CDR3 coding sequence is TGTGCCAGCAGTTACTCGGCCCCCACAGATACGCAGTATTTT.

This clonotype was counted at least ten times. The rearrangement joins TRBV5-4 to TRBJ1-1; 10 nucleotides line up with TRBD1. Germline V gene data show CDR1 as SGHNT and CDR2 as YYREEE (reference sequence). CDR3 length: 14 residues. The trim removed 4 bases at V and 4 bases at J, leaving 4 bases unmatched. The CDR3: CASSVGQGITEAFF. For the CDR3, the DNA is TGTGCCAGCAGCGTGGGACAGGGGATCACTGAAGCTTTCTTT.

The V call is TRBV3-1, the J call TRBJ2-3; no clear D gene. V dropped 3 bases and J dropped 3 bases, with 7 bases sitting between them. The CDR3 has 13 residues. Germline V gives CDR1 LGHDT, CDR2 YNNKEL (reference sequence). CDR3 DNA: TGTGCCAGCAGCCAGCAGGCTACAGATACGCAGTATTTT. Protein product: CASSQQATDTQYF.

Only a few counts were recorded for this clonotype. The V call is TRBV5-1, the J call TRBJ1-4, with D hard to call. The CDR3 totals 16 residues. Germline V lookup: CDR1 SGHRS, CDR2 YFSETQ. V was shortened by 3 bases and J by 0 bases, with 12 bases between the two germline ends. The chain's CDR3 is CASSSMEISTNEKLFF. The DNA of the CDR3 is TGCGCCAGCAGCTCTATGGAGATTTCAACTAATGAAAAACTGTTTTTT.

This clonotype came up once. Being one base from a much bigger clone, this may be a read error. The V gene is TRBV20-1, the J gene TRBJ2-3; the D gene is possibly TRBD2 (6 bases). Germline-derived CDR1 and CDR2 are DFQATT and SNEGSKA (reference sequence). CDR3 length: 14 amino acids. With 7 bases removed from V and 2 bases from J, the gap between germline ends came to 16 bases. CDR3 sequence reads: CSVTTRGDTDTQYF. For the CDR3, the DNA is TGCAGTGTTACGACTAGAGGAGACACAGATACGCAGTATTTT.

This clonotype was seen ten or more times. The rearrangement joins TRBV5-5 to TRBJ2-7; D uncertain. Trimming took off 1 base at V and 1 base at J, with 9 bases between the two ends. There are 14 residues in the CDR3. Per the germline V gene, CDR1 is SGHKS and CDR2 is YYEKEE (reference sequence). DNA of the CDR3: TGTGCCAGCAGCTTGTGGGCGGAGTCCTACGAGCAGTACTTC. The encoded protein is CASSLWAESYEQYF.

The chain has TRBV6-5 and TRBJ1-6; possibly TRBD1 for D (6 bases). Germline loops: CDR1 MNHEY, CDR2 SVGAGI. The CDR3 totals 13 residues. Trimming stripped 4 bases from V and 11 bases from J, with 12 bases between. The CDR3 here is CASSSNEGAPLHF. The CDR3 DNA follows: TGTGCCAGCAGTTCAAATGAGGGGGCACCCCTCCACTTT.

This clonotype was counted at least ten times. The rearrangement links TRBV7-9 to TRBJ1-4; 7 nucleotides agree with TRBD1. This CDR3 is 14 amino acids long. Germline CDR1 and CDR2: SEHNR and FQNEAQ (reference sequence). After removal of 5 bases from V and 1 base from J, the junction contained 1 base not matched to a gene. The CDR3 protein is CASSRDRTNEKLFF. CDR3 sequence (DNA): TGTGCCAGCAGCCGGGACAGAACTAATGAAAAACTGTTTTTT.

This clonotype was recorded at least ten times. The chain has TRBV20-1 and TRBJ2-1; D may match TRBD1 or TRBD2 (5 bases each). V lost 0 bases to trimming and J lost 9 bases, with 24 bases between them. Germline V gene sequence: CDR1 DFQATT, CDR2 SNEGSKA (reference sequence). CDR3 size: 17 residues. The CDR3 here is CSARDSNRDGLKGEQFF. DNA for the CDR3: TGCAGTGCTAGAGACTCGAACCGGGACGGGCTTAAGGGTGAGCAGTTCTTC.

This clonotype occurred many times. The genes are TRBV28 and TRBJ1-1; D remains ambiguous. Germline V lookup: CDR1 MDHEN, CDR2 SYDVKM. Trimming pared 1 base from V and 1 base from J, leaving 4 bases between. There are 13 residues in the CDR3. The CDR3 sequence: CASSLSENTEAFF. Here the CDR3 DNA reads TGTGCCAGCAGTTTATCGGAGAACACTGAAGCTTTCTTT.

Comments on this clonotype: It may be a read error: a sequence one base away is much more abundant. J is TRBJ2-1 and V is TRBV5-1, with D perhaps matching TRBD2 (7 bases). Trimming pared 0 bases from V and 2 bases from J, leaving 12 bases between. CDR3 size: 16 residues. The germline V gene encodes CDR1 SGHRS and CDR2 YFSETQ. The CDR3 nucleotides read TGCGCCAGCAGCTTGGTTCGCGGGGGCCCCTACAATGAGCAGTTCTTC. This codes for CASSLVRGGPYNEQFF.

The V and J genes are TRBV20-1 and TRBJ2-3; TRBD1 matches at 8 bases. Germline V CDR1 and CDR2: DFQATT, SNEGSKA (reference sequence). CDR3 length: 13 residues. Trimming at V came to 4 bases and at J to 4 bases, leaving 4 bases not matched to a gene. The CDR3 DNA reads TGCAGTGCTATCGGACAGGGCGCAGATACGCAGTATTTT. Translated: CSAIGQGADTQYF.

This clonotype occurred many times. V usage is TRBV11-2 and J usage is TRBJ2-6; D is perhaps TRBD1 or TRBD2 (5 bases each). V shed 0 bases and J shed 0 bases, with 9 bases lying between them. The CDR3 spans 17 residues. Germline V gives CDR1 SGHAT, CDR2 FQNNGV. CDR3 sequence (DNA): TGTGCCAGCAGCTTAGATTCGAGGGGCTCTGGGGCCAACGTCCTGACTTTC. It encodes CASSLDSRGSGANVLTF.

This clonotype appeared many times. V usage is TRBV12-3 or TRBV12-4 and J usage is TRBJ1-2, with D unclear. This CDR3 has 15 residues. Trimming pared 0 bases from V and 8 bases from J, leaving 16 bases between. The CDR3 bases are TGTGCCAGCAGTTTAGCCCTTCGGGGATTGGAAGGCTACACCTTC. Protein sequence: CASSLALRGLEGYTF.

This clonotype was picked up many times. The J gene is TRBJ1-2, the V gene TRBV5-1, with 7 bases lining up with TRBD1. There are 16 residues in the CDR3. V shed 1 base, J shed 8 bases, and the junction held 14 bases outside the gene matches. Germline V gene sequence: CDR1 SGHRS, CDR2 YFSETQ. CDR3: CASSLSPSREGGGYTF. The CDR3 coding sequence is TGCGCCAGCAGCTTGAGCCCCAGTAGGGAAGGGGGCGGCTACACCTTC.

The chain is built from TRBV6-1 and TRBJ1-2; D is possibly TRBD1 (6 bases). Trimming took 6 bases from V and 4 from J, leaving 18 bases between them. CDR3 length: 15 amino acids. Looked up from germline, CDR1 is MNHNS and CDR2 is SASEGT. The DNA for the CDR3 is TGTGCCAGCAGGATGGGGACAAGGGAGGCCTATGGCTACACCTTC. Protein sequence: CASRMGTREAYGYTF.

Remarks on this clonotype: A much more abundant neighbour one base away suggests this may be a read error. The genes are TRBV4-1 and TRBJ2-3; D gene unclear. Germline V gene lookup returns CDR1 MGHRA and CDR2 YSYEKL. CDR3 length: 17 amino acids. The CDR3 DNA follows: TGCGCCAGCAGCCAGGTCCTAGGGCAGACCTTTGCAGATATGCAGTATTTT. The encoded protein is CASSQVLGQTFADMQYF.

In this sample, this clonotype turned up a few times. The junction departs from germline at one end; a sequencing error may be responsible. This rearrangement joins TRBV2 to TRBJ1-6; D may be TRBD1 (5 bases). Germline lookup yields CDR1 SNHLY and CDR2 FYNNEI. This CDR3 spans 16 amino acids. CDR3 DNA sequence: TGTGCCAGCATCGGGGTTGTAGGGGCCAGGGTTGGAATTTTCTACTTT. Its translation is CASIGVVGARVGIFYF.

This clonotype was counted ten times or more. The rearrangement uses TRBV27 and TRBJ1-6, with 7 nucleotides matching TRBD1. J was trimmed by 7 bases and V by 1 base; bases with no gene match: 1. Germline V lookup: CDR1 MNHEY, CDR2 SMNVEV (reference sequence). The CDR3 length is 14 residues. The CDR3 DNA sequence: TGTGCCAGCAGTTTATTACAGGGGAATTCACCCCTCCACTTT. Its translation is CASSLLQGNSPLHF.

This clonotype has a count of ten or more. This chain joins TRBV6-5 and TRBJ1-1; 8 nucleotides line up with TRBD1. The CDR3 runs 12 residues. Trimming took 6 bases from V and 11 from J; bases not matched to a gene: 8. Germline lookup yields CDR1 MNHEY and CDR2 SVGAGI. The CDR3: CASRGQATSAFF. The CDR3 DNA reads as TGTGCCAGCAGGGGACAGGCGACGTCGGCTTTCTTT.

This clonotype was picked up many times. The chain uses TRBV29-1 and TRBJ2-1; TRBD1 is a possible D gene (5 bases). From germline, CDR1 is SQVTM and CDR2 ANQGSEA. The CDR3 is 13 amino acids. V was shortened by 1 base and J by 3 bases, with 7 bases between the two germline ends. The CDR3 nucleotides read TGCAGCGTTGAAGGGCAGGGCTACAATGAGCAGTTCTTC. Translated, it gives CSVEGQGYNEQFF.

The CDR3 DNA reads TGTGCCAGCAGGCAAATCAGGGGGCGCGACTACGAGCAGTACTTC. As protein: CASRQIRGRDYEQYF. V and J are TRBV11-2 and TRBJ2-7, with TRBD1 matching 8 bases. Germline CDR1 SGHAT, CDR2 FQNNGV. The junction had 10 bases not matched to a gene; V was cut back by 6 bases and J by 3 bases. CDR3 length: 15 amino acids.